This TCR beta chain was profiled in a study of T cell changes during pregnancy in multiple sclerosis. Sequenced by immunoSEQ multiplex PCR; TCRdb stores in-frame clones only, minus some. The sample holds around 97,000 clones; roughly 92% are singletons and the top ten take around 0.84%. Germline V gene sequence: CDR1 SGHTA, CDR2 FQGNSA. V gave up 6 bases and J gave up 3 bases; unmatched junction bases: 11. The CDR3 is 15 amino acids. The source material was peripheral blood, sampled after pregnancy. This clonotype originated in a female donor with multiple sclerosis, enrolled in a pregnancy study. J is TRBJ2-7 and V is TRBV7-2, with 7 bases matching TRBD1. The CDR3 coding sequence is TGTGCCAGCAGTACTAGACAGGGTGCAAACTACGAGCAGTACTTC. Translating gives CASSTRQGANYEQYF.